This T cell receptor beta chain stems from a study of shared clonotypes between healthy human individuals. Unsorted PBMC DNA underwent sequencing on ten immunoSEQ deep assay plates. Produced via immunoSEQ multiplex PCR; TCRdb's table is partial and in-frame only. This table has some 470,000 clones, 76% appearing once. The TCR was taken from a woman between 40 and 50 years old in good health. Some clones in this sample may be carry-over from other donors' samples. What was sequenced was PBMCs.

CDR3 nucleotide sequence: TGTGCCAGCAGCTCTAGTGGAGAGCAGTTCTTC. Translated: CASSSSGEQFF. This rearrangement joins TRBV28 to TRBJ2-1; D is unclear. The CDR3 has 11 residues. Germline lookup yields CDR1 MDHEN and CDR2 SYDVKM. The germline V and J ends were trimmed by 6 bases and 10 bases, with 10 bases remaining between them. The full variable domain, completed using reference TRBV28 and TRBJ2-1, is DVKVTQSSRYLVKRTGEKVFLECVQDMDHENMFWYRQDPGLGLRLIYFSYDVKMKEKGDIPEGYSVSREKKERFSLILESASTNQTSMYLCASSSSGEQFFGPGTRLTVL.